This TCR beta chain was profiled in a study of T cell responses to AZD1222 COVID-19 vaccine. The study, taken as a whole, reports: Sampled repertoires all dated from after the peak T cell response.

Trimming removed 3 bases from V and 8 bases from J, with 19 bases in between. CDR1 and CDR2 (germline): SEHNR, FQNEAQ (reference sequence). There are 15 residues in the CDR3. On this clone: Its antigen is as yet unknown.

The assay was immunoSEQ multiplex PCR, and TCRdb's table has in-frame clones only and misses some. The sample records over 65,000 clones, 78% being singletons. J is TRBJ1-1 and V is TRBV7-9; D might be TRBD1 (6 bases). The receptor comes from an adult in good health. This sample comprised peripheral blood, obtained on day 0 of AZD1222 vaccination. In nucleotides, the CDR3 is TGTGCCAGCAGCTTTATCCGGGGGCCATTGGGAGAAGCTTTCTTT. Its protein product is CASSFIRGPLGEAFF.